This T cell receptor (beta chain) originates from a study of lymphopenia after photon versus proton radiotherapy. Study results and caveats: Proton therapy kept repertoires fairly stable, unlike photons, which gained effector/memory cells. Only patients who died were analyzed for survival; proton advantage is unproven. A bigger post-nadir fall in TCR diversity correlated inversely with survival time in deceased patients. After the lymphocyte nadir, photon-treated repertoires showed oligoclonal expansion, especially of CD8+ Temra cells.

As concerns this clone: Its antigen is undetermined.

Between the trimmed V and J ends, which lost 7 bases and 5 bases, there was a span of 13 bases. CDR1 is MNHNY and CDR2 is SVGAGI in the germline V gene (reference sequence). This CDR3 region has 13 residues. Produced via immunoSEQ multiplex PCR; TCRdb's table is partial and in-frame only. In the table there are 40,000 to 45,000 clones, around 86% of which are singletons. The chain links TRBV6-6 to TRBJ2-3; D gene ambiguous. This TCR was sampled from a woman in her 70s with pancreatic cancer. Material: peripheral blood, obtained from a patient treated with proton-based radiotherapy. CDR3 nucleotide sequence: TGTGCCAGCACCCCCCGCGTCATAGATACGCAGTATTTT. Protein product: CASTPRVIDTQYF.